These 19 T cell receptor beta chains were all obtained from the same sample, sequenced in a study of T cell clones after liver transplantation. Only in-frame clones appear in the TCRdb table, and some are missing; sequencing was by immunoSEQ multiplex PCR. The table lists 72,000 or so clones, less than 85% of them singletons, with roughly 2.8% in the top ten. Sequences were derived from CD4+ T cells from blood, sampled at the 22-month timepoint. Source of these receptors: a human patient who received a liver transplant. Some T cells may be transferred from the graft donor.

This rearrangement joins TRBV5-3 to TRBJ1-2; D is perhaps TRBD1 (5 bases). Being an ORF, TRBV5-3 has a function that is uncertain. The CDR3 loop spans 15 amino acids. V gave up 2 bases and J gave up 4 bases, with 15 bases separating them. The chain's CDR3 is CARSFEGVRIYGYTF. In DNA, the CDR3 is TGTGCCAGAAGCTTCGAAGGGGTTAGGATCTATGGCTACACCTTC.

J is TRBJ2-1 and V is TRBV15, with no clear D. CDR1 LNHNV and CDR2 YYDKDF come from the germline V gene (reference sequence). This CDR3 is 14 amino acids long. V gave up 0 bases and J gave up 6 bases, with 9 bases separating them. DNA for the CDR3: TGTGCCACCAGCAGAGATCGTTTCGGCAATGAGCAGTTCTTC. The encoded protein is CATSRDRFGNEQFF. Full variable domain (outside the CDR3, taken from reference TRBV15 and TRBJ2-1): DAMVIQNPRYQVTQFGKPVTLSCSQTLNHNVMYWYQQKSSQAPKLLFHYYDKDFNNEADTPDNFQSRRPNTSFCFLDIRSPGLGDTAMYLCATSRDRFGNEQFFGPGTRLTVL.

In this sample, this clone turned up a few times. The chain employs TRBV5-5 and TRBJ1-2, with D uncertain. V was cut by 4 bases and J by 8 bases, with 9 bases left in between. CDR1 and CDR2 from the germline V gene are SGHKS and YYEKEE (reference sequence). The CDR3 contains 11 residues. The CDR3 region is CASSLAQGYTF. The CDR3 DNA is TGTGCCAGCAGCCTGGCGCAGGGCTACACCTTC.

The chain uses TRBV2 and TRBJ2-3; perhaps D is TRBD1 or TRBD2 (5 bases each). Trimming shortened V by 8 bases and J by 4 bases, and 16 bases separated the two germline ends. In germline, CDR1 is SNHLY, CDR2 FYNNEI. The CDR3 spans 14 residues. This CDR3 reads CASHSSRGADTQYF. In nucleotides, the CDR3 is TGTGCCAGCCACAGCTCCCGAGGGGCAGATACGCAGTATTTT.

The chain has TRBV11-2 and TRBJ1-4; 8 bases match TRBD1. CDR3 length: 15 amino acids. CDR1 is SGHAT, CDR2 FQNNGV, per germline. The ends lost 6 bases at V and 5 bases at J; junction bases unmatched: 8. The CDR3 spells CASSSGTGFNEKLFF. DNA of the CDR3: TGTGCCAGCAGTTCCGGGACAGGTTTCAATGAAAAACTGTTTTTT.

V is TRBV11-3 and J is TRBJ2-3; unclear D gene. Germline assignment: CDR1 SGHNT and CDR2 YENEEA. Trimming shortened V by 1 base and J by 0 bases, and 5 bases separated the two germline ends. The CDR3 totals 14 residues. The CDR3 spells CASSLGPSTDTQYF. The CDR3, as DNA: TGTGCCAGCAGCTTAGGACCTAGCACAGATACGCAGTATTTT.

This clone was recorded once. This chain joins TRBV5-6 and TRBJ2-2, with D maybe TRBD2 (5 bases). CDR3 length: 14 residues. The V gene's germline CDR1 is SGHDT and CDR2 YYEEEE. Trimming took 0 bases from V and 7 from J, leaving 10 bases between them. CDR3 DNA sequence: TGTGCCAGCAGCTTGGGGCAGGACTTCGGGGAGCTGTTTTTT. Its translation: CASSLGQDFGELFF.

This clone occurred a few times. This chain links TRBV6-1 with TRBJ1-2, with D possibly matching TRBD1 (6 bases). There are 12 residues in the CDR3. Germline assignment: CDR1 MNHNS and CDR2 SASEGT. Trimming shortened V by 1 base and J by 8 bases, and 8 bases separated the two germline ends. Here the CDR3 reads CASSEEGVGYTF. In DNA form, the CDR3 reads TGTGCCAGCAGTGAAGAGGGGGTGGGCTACACCTTC.

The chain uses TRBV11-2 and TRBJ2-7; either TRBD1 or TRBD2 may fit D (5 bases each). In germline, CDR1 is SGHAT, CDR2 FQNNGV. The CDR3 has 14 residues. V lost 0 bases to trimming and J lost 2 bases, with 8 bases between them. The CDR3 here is CASSLDRGPYEQYF. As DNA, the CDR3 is TGTGCCAGCAGCTTAGACCGGGGCCCCTACGAGCAGTACTTC. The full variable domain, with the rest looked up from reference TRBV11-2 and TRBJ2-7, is EAGVAQSPRYKIIEKRQSVAFWCNPISGHATLYWYQQILGQGPKLLIQFQNNGVVDDSQLPKDRFSAERLKGVDSTLKIQPAKLEDSAVYLCASSLDRGPYEQYFGPGTRLTVT.

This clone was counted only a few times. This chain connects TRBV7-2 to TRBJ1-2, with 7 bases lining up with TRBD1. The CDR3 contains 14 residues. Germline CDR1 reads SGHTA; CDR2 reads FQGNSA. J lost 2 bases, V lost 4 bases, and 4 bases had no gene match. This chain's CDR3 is CASSYDRVNYGYTF. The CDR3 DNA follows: TGTGCCAGCAGCTATGACAGGGTGAACTATGGCTACACCTTC.

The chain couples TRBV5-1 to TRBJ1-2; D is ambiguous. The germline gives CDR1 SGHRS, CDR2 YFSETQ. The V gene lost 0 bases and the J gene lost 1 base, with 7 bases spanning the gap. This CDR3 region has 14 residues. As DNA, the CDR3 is TGCGCCAGCAGCTTGGAACAGAATAACTATGGCTACACCTTC. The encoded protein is CASSLEQNNYGYTF.

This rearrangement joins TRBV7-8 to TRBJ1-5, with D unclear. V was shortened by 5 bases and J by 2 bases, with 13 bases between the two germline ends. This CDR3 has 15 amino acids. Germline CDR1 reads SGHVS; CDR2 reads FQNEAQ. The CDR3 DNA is TGTGCCAGCAGCCCCCAGTATGGGGGCAATCAGCCCCAGCATTTT. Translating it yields CASSPQYGGNQPQHF.

CDR3 coding DNA: TGCGCCAGCAGCAGATCCCCCTTAGAAACCACCGGGGAGCTGTTTTTT. It yields the protein CASSRSPLETTGELFF. The rearrangement joins TRBV4-3 to TRBJ2-2; no reliable D call. CDR1 and CDR2 from the germline V gene are LGHNA and YSLEER. The germline V and J ends were trimmed by 5 bases and 4 bases, with 17 bases remaining between them. The CDR3 sequence is 16 residues long.

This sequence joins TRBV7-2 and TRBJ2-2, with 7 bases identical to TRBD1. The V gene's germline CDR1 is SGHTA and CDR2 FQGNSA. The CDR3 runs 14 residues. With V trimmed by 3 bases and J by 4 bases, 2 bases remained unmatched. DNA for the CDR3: TGTGCCAGCAGCTTCAACAGGGGCACCGGGGAGCTGTTTTTT. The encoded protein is CASSFNRGTGELFF.

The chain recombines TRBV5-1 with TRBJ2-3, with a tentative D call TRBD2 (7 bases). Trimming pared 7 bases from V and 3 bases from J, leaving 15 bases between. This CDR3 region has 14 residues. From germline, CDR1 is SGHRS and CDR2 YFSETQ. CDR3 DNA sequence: TGCGCCAGCGGTGGCGGGGGCGGGACAGATACGCAGTATTTT. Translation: CASGGGGGTDTQYF.

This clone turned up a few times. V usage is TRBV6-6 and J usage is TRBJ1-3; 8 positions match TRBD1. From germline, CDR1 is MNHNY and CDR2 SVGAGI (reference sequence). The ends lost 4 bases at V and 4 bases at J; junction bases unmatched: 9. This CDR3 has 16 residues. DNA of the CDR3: TGTGCCAGCAGTTCCGGACAGGGTTTGTACGGAAACACCATATATTTT. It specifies CASSSGQGLYGNTIYF.

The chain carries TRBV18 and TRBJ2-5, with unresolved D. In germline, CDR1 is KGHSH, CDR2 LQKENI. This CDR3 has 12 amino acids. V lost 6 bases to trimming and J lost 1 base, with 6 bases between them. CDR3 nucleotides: TGTGCCAGCTCTCCTATCCAAGAGACCCAGTACTTC. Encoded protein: CASSPIQETQYF.

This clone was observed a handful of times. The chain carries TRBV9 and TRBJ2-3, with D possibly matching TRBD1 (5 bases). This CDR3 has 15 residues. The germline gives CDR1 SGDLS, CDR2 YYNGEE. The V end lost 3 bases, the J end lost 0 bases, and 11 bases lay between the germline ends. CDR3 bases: TGTGCCAGCAGCGGGTCAGGGCTTAGCACAGATACGCAGTATTTT. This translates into CASSGSGLSTDTQYF.

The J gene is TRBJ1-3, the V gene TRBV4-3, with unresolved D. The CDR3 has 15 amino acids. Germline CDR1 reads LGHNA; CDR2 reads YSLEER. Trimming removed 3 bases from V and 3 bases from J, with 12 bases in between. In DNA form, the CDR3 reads TGCGCCAGCAGCCACCGGGAAAGGTTTGGAAACACCATATATTTT. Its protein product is CASSHRERFGNTIYF.